This T cell receptor (beta chain) was retrieved from a study of identifying expanded T cells in peripheral blood. Study conclusions and caveats: Differentially abundant clones: roughly 1.2 between replicates, around 17 at around 15 days, approximately 18 at four. Clone count variance between roughly 2-week samples rose with total template count.

Some clones are missing from TCRdb's copy, which holds only in-frame ones; the method was immunoSEQ multiplex PCR. The sample has fewer than 85,000 clones; about 91% are singletons. The germline gives CDR1 MNHNS, CDR2 SASEGT. The junction had 8 bases not matched to a gene; V was cut back by 7 bases and J by 8 bases. The CDR3 is made up of 15 amino acids. During the collection period, no donor immune events like infections were recorded. Points on this clone: As yet, its antigen is unknown.

Material: blood. The rearrangement links TRBV6-1 to TRBJ1-6; the match to TRBD1 covers 10 bases. The TCR sequence derives from a person aged 18-69 years in good health. CDR3 nucleotide sequence: TGTGCCAGCACTTTACCGGGACAGGGGTATTCACCCCTCCACTTT. As protein: CASTLPGQGYSPLHF.